The 21 T cell receptor beta chains below were found in one sample sequenced in a study of human T cells and chemical hapten exposure. One entry per CDR3 protein results from TCRdb running MiXCR on the RACE reads. Altogether fewer than 150,000 distinct CDR3 sequences are present, approximately 13% being singletons, with the ten largest covering 2.8%. The time point denotes: pre-sensitization, week 0. Sample treatment: therapeutic diphenylcyclopropenone sensitization with weekly scalp DPC. The material sequenced was whole blood, taken in connection with sensitization to the hapten diphenylcyclopropenone (DPC). These receptors came from a woman younger than 35 with alopecia areata. Some clones in this sample may be carry-over from other donors' samples.

This chain joins TRBV6-2 or TRBV6-3 and TRBJ2-1; no firm D call. There are 13 residues in the CDR3. V shed 4 bases and J shed 7 bases, with 11 bases lying between them. Germline values: CDR1 MNHEY, CDR2 SVGEGT. The CDR3 DNA follows: TGTGCCAGCAGTTCTTCATTCGGTAATGAGCAGTTCTTC. Translation gives CASSSSFGNEQFF.

The sample holds a few counts of this clonotype. The chain couples TRBV12-3 or TRBV12-4 to TRBJ2-2; D gene unclear. This CDR3 has 13 residues. Trimming cost V 6 bases and J 7 bases, with 12 bases left between them. The CDR3 loop reads CASRASAGGELFF. CDR3 nucleotide sequence: TGTGCCAGCAGGGCCTCGGCAGGCGGGGAGCTGTTTTTT.

This clonotype was seen ten or more times. The V call is TRBV30, the J call TRBJ1-1; D gene unclear. The CDR3 consists of 12 residues. Germline CDR1 and CDR2: GTSNPN and SVGIG (reference sequence). V was trimmed by 1 base and J by 8 bases, leaving 11 bases between them. The DNA for the CDR3 is TGTGCCTGGAGTGCGACACTTACGGAAGCTTTCTTT. Translation gives CAWSATLTEAFF. Drawing the rest from reference TRBV30 and TRBJ1-1, the complete variable domain is SQTIHQWPATLVQPVGSPLSLECTVEGTSNPNLYWYRQAAGRGLQLLFYSVGIGQISSEVPQNLSASRPQDRQFILSSKKLLLSDSGFYLCAWSATLTEAFFGQGTRLTVV.

V usage is TRBV18 and J usage is TRBJ1-2, with D perhaps TRBD1 (6 bases). Germline CDR1 reads KGHSH; CDR2 reads LQKENI. This CDR3 has 14 amino acids. Trimming removed 1 base at V and 3 bases at J, with 9 bases between. As DNA, the CDR3 is TGTGCCAGCTCACCACTGGGGGCTGACTATGGCTACACCTTC. This translates into CASSPLGADYGYTF.

Concerning this clonotype itself: The junction shows a germline mismatch at one end, possibly a read error. This chain connects TRBV2 to TRBJ2-4; the D gene is possibly TRBD2 (5 bases). The CDR3 length is 14 residues. Germline assignment: CDR1 SNHLY and CDR2 FYNNEI. The CDR3 is CASNEWEAKNIQYF. In DNA, the CDR3 is TGTGCCAGCAATGAATGGGAGGCCAAAAACATTCAGTACTTC.

DNA for the CDR3: TGTGCCAGCAGCCTGGGCCCTTCCCCCTACGAGCAGTACTTC. Translated, it gives CASSLGPSPYEQYF. V gene TRBV11-2 combines with J gene TRBJ2-7; D not resolved. The germline V gene encodes CDR1 SGHAT and CDR2 FQNNGV. This CDR3 has 14 residues. The ends were cut back, 5 bases at V and 2 bases at J, with 13 bases in the middle.

V is TRBV19 and J is TRBJ1-5, with TRBD1 matching 9 bases. The V segment lost 4 bases and the J segment 6 bases; nucleotides outside the gene matches: 4. There are 14 residues in the CDR3. Per germline, CDR1 LNHDA and CDR2 SQIVND (reference sequence). For the CDR3, the DNA is TGTGCCAGTAGTAGGGACAGGGCTGCTCAGCCCCAGCATTTT. It is translated as CASSRDRAAQPQHF.

This chain connects TRBV11-2 to TRBJ2-3, with D perhaps matching TRBD2 (6 bases). Looked up from germline, CDR1 is SGHAT and CDR2 is FQNNGV. The CDR3 is 14 residues long. V lost 5 bases and J lost 4, with 13 bases in between. CDR3 in amino acids: CASSRTSSPDTQYF. The CDR3 coding sequence is TGTGCCAGCAGCCGTACTAGCTCCCCAGATACGCAGTATTTT.

This clonotype came up a few times. The chain links TRBV7-2 to TRBJ1-3; D perhaps matches TRBD1 (5 bases). CDR1 SGHTA and CDR2 FQGNSA come from the germline V gene. The CDR3 is 18 residues long. Trimming stripped 5 bases from V and 2 bases from J, with 22 bases between. The CDR3 bases are TGTGCCAGCAGCCCAGGTCCCTTCCTGGGCAGGGCTGGAAACACCATATATTTT. Its translation: CASSPGPFLGRAGNTIYF.

The rearrangement links TRBV9 to TRBJ2-3; the match to TRBD2 covers 11 bases. The CDR3 runs to 17 residues. V was pared by 0 bases and J by 5 bases, with 8 bases of the junction left unmatched. Germline V gene lookup returns CDR1 SGDLS and CDR2 YYNGEE. CDR3 in DNA: TGTGCCAGCAGCGTAGCCCTAGCGGGGGGCCGGGAAGATACGCAGTATTTT. Its protein is CASSVALAGGREDTQYF.

The chain carries TRBV11-2 and TRBJ2-1; 11 bases map to TRBD2. Germline V gives CDR1 SGHAT, CDR2 FQNNGV. J gave up 9 bases and V 5 bases, and 18 bases lay outside the gene matches. The CDR3 is 18 amino acids. The CDR3 coding sequence is TGTGCCAGCAGCGGTCGACTAGCGGGGCGATGGATTGCCACTGAGCAGTTCTTC. It specifies CASSGRLAGRWIATEQFF.

This clonotype was seen a few times. The chain joins TRBV6-1 to TRBJ2-1; 11 nucleotides agree with TRBD2. Trimming cost V 5 bases and J 6 bases; bases outside gene matches: 6. CDR1 MNHNS and CDR2 SASEGT come from the germline V gene. The CDR3 loop spans 15 amino acids. CDR3 region: CASSSLAGALNEQFF. The CDR3 DNA sequence: TGTGCCAGCAGTTCACTAGCGGGGGCCCTCAATGAGCAGTTCTTC.

Only a few counts were recorded for this clonotype. The CDR3 sequence is CAWMGEETQYF. DNA of the CDR3: TGTGCCTGGATGGGGGAGGAGACCCAGTACTTC. The chain is built from TRBV30 and TRBJ2-5, with D perhaps assigned TRBD1 or TRBD2 (5 bases each). The CDR3 has 11 amino acids. The V end was cut by 4 bases, the J end by 5 bases, with 8 bases between. The germline gives CDR1 GTSNPN, CDR2 SVGIG (reference sequence).

This clonotype occurred a few times. The chain carries TRBV20-1 and TRBJ2-3, with TRBD2 identical over 8 bases. The ends lost 0 bases at V and 2 bases at J; junction bases unmatched: 4. The CDR3 contains 15 residues. The V gene's germline CDR1 is DFQATT and CDR2 SNEGSKA (reference sequence). The CDR3 spells CSARETSAFTDTQYF. The DNA for the CDR3 is TGCAGTGCTAGAGAGACTAGCGCTTTCACAGATACGCAGTATTTT.

The sample holds a few counts of this clonotype. V gene TRBV6-1 combines with J gene TRBJ2-7; no firm D call. From germline, CDR1 is MNHNS and CDR2 SASEGT. V shed 7 bases and J shed 4 bases, with 14 bases lying between them. The CDR3 is made up of 13 amino acids. This CDR3 reads CASIYLGRYEQYF. The CDR3 bases are TGTGCCAGCATCTACCTAGGACGTTACGAGCAGTACTTC.

This clonotype was counted at least ten times. The gene calls are TRBV7-9 and TRBJ2-6; the match to TRBD2 covers 11 bases. The CDR3 sequence is 16 residues long. V lost 5 bases to trimming and J lost 6 bases; unmatched junction nucleotides: 6. Germline V gene sequence: CDR1 SEHNR, CDR2 FQNEAQ (reference sequence). CDR3 coding DNA: TGTGCCAGCAGCCCTGGACTAGCGGGTTTGGCCAACGTCCTGACTTTC. The encoded protein is CASSPGLAGLANVLTF.

This clonotype came up a few times. The CDR3 sequence is CASSFDRKETQYF. The CDR3 DNA is TGTGCCAGCAGCTTTGACAGGAAAGAGACCCAGTACTTC. This chain uses TRBV7-2 with TRBJ2-5; the D gene is possibly TRBD1 (6 bases). Trimming took off 3 bases at V and 3 bases at J, with 8 bases between the two ends. The V gene's germline CDR1 is SGHTA and CDR2 FQGNSA. This CDR3 region has 13 residues.

The chain joins TRBV12-3 or TRBV12-4 to TRBJ2-7; a weak D match, TRBD1 (6 bases). V lost 4 bases and J lost 1, with 14 bases in between. This CDR3 has 15 amino acids. The CDR3 spells CASSSGGLGSYEQYF. The CDR3 bases are TGTGCCAGCAGTTCTGGGGGCCTTGGGTCCTACGAGCAGTACTTC.

This clonotype was recorded many times. The chain is built from TRBV6-5 and TRBJ2-6; D not certain. This CDR3 has 18 amino acids. With 2 bases removed from V and 0 bases from J, the gap between germline ends came to 14 bases. The germline gives CDR1 MNHEY, CDR2 SVGAGI. CDR3 in amino acids: CASSYKGPTFSGANVLTF. The CDR3 DNA sequence: TGTGCCAGCAGTTACAAAGGGCCCACCTTCTCTGGGGCCAACGTCCTGACTTTC.

The V gene is TRBV28, the J gene TRBJ2-7, with 7 bases fitting TRBD1. The V gene's germline CDR1 is MDHEN and CDR2 SYDVKM. With 2 bases clipped from V and 2 bases from J, the junction kept 3 bases outside the gene matches. The CDR3 covers 14 residues. CDR3 sequence reads: CASSLTQGTYEQYF. The DNA of the CDR3 is TGTGCCAGCAGTTTAACACAGGGGACCTACGAGCAGTACTTC.

The CDR3 loop reads CSVSGLLNTEAFF. The DNA of the CDR3 is TGCAGCGTATCGGGACTCCTGAACACTGAAGCTTTCTTT. The chain carries TRBV29-1 and TRBJ1-1; tentative D call: TRBD1 (5 bases). The V gene lost 6 bases and the J gene lost 0 bases, with 11 bases spanning the gap. The CDR3 length is 13 residues. CDR1 SQVTM and CDR2 ANQGSEA come from the germline V gene.